Following are 27 T cell receptor beta chains from one sample sequenced in a study of blood T cell repertoires in COVID-19 (dated by TCRdb to 2018 to 2021). Libraries were built with the immunoSEQ multiplex PCR assay. TCRdb holds this immuneACCESS table with in-frame rearrangements only. Some clones are missing; in checked studies, unresolved V genes explain under half, and the rest has no known cause. This sample has 84,000 or so clones in its table, and 75% to 85% of those were observed once. The biggest ten clones account for around 21% of the sample. Sample: peripheral blood. Every receptor here comes from a woman older than 75 with acute or convalescent COVID-19.

The CDR3 region is CASSRDRVRSPLHF. Written as DNA, the CDR3 is TGCGCCAGCAGTAGGGACAGGGTCCGTTCACCCCTCCACTTT. The rearrangement joins TRBV5-1 to TRBJ1-6, with 9 nucleotides matching TRBD1. This CDR3 region has 14 residues. Losses at the gene ends were 5 bases for V and 9 bases for J; bases not matched to a gene: 6. Germline loops: CDR1 SGHRS, CDR2 YFSETQ.

The J gene is TRBJ2-7, the V gene TRBV5-6, with a weak D call TRBD1 (6 bases). Trimming cost V 0 bases and J 3 bases, with 16 bases left between them. The CDR3 is made up of 16 amino acids. Germline CDR1 reads SGHDT; CDR2 reads YYEEEE. The CDR3 coding sequence is TGTGCCAGCAGCTTGGGCATTACAGGGTTAGGCTACGAGCAGTACTTC. This translates into CASSLGITGLGYEQYF.

This chain joins TRBV6-5 and TRBJ2-5, with D perhaps TRBD1 (6 bases). Trimming removed 8 bases at V and 2 bases at J, with 12 bases between. The germline V gene has CDR1 MNHEY and CDR2 SVGAGI. The CDR3 consists of 13 residues. This chain's CDR3 is CASAQGTQETQYF. In nucleotides, the CDR3 is TGTGCCAGCGCCCAGGGGACACAAGAGACCCAGTACTTC.

The chain is built from TRBV27 and TRBJ1-2, with TRBD1 matching over 7 bases. With 7 bases clipped from V and 3 bases from J, the junction kept 11 bases outside the gene matches. The CDR3 consists of 15 residues. Germline assignment: CDR1 MNHEY and CDR2 SMNVEV (reference sequence). The CDR3 protein is CASKLGQGVYYGYTF. In nucleotides, the CDR3 is TGTGCCAGCAAGCTCGGTCAGGGGGTTTACTATGGCTACACCTTC.

This chain links TRBV6-6 with TRBJ1-1, with 9 bases identical to TRBD1. Germline CDR1 and CDR2: MNHNY and SVGAGI (reference sequence). The junction had 2 bases not matched to a gene; V was cut back by 2 bases and J by 4 bases. This CDR3 has 14 residues. This CDR3 reads CASSYGTGITEAFF. The CDR3 coding sequence is TGTGCCAGCAGTTACGGGACAGGGATCACTGAAGCTTTCTTT.

The CDR3, as DNA: TGTGCCAGCAGCTTTTTTGTTGGGGACAATTATGGCTACACCTTC. Translated: CASSFFVGDNYGYTF. V usage is TRBV7-9 and J usage is TRBJ1-2; D might be TRBD1 (6 bases). Trimming removed 3 bases from V and 5 bases from J, with 16 bases in between. Germline V gene lookup returns CDR1 SEHNR and CDR2 FQNEAQ (reference sequence). The length of the CDR3 is 15 residues.

V is TRBV6-6 and J is TRBJ2-1; 11 bases match TRBD2. Germline CDR1 MNHNY, CDR2 SVGAGI (reference sequence). This CDR3 is built from 16 residues. J was trimmed by 3 bases and V by 5 bases; bases with no gene match: 6. The CDR3 spells CASSRPLAGGYNEQFF. CDR3 DNA sequence: TGTGCCAGCAGTCGACCCCTAGCGGGGGGCTACAATGAGCAGTTCTTC.

The chain couples TRBV15 to TRBJ2-1, with TRBD2 identical over 16 bases. J gave up 8 bases and V 0 bases, and 7 bases lay outside the gene matches. Germline V gives CDR1 LNHNV, CDR2 YYDKDF (reference sequence). The CDR3 contains 18 residues. DNA for the CDR3: TGTGCCACCAGCAGAGATATGGGACTAGCGGGAGGGCCTTATGAGCAGTTCTTC. Amino acid sequence: CATSRDMGLAGGPYEQFF.

The rearrangement joins TRBV7-9 to TRBJ2-2; D is perhaps TRBD1 (6 bases). The germline V and J ends were trimmed by 5 bases and 7 bases, with 11 bases remaining between them. Germline V gene data show CDR1 as SEHNR and CDR2 as FQNEAQ (reference sequence). The CDR3 consists of 13 residues. In nucleotides, the CDR3 is TGTGCCAGCAGCCTACAGGGTCTCGGGGAGCTGTTTTTT. Translation: CASSLQGLGELFF.

In its sample, this clone was seen many times. CDR3 amino acids: CASSLGRSYNEQFF. In nucleotides, the CDR3 is TGCGCCAGCAGCCTGGGCCGCTCCTACAATGAGCAGTTCTTC. The V gene is TRBV4-1, the J gene TRBJ2-1; the D is unclear. The CDR3 covers 14 residues. CDR1 and CDR2 from the germline V gene are MGHRA and YSYEKL. V lost 4 bases and J 0 bases, leaving 7 bases between the germline ends.

This chain uses TRBV7-3 with TRBJ1-6; D gene unclear. Deletions cut 2 bases from V and 7 bases from J, with 6 bases between. Per germline, CDR1 SGHTA and CDR2 FQGTGA. This CDR3 is built from 13 residues. The CDR3 DNA reads TGTGCCAGCAGCTTAGTGAGAAATTCACCCCTCCACTTT. Translated: CASSLVRNSPLHF.

The gene calls are TRBV27 and TRBJ2-7, with D possibly matching TRBD2 (7 bases). The CDR3 has 13 residues. The germline CDR1 and CDR2 sequences are MNHEY and SMNVEV (reference sequence). The V gene lost 11 bases and the J gene lost 6 bases, with 20 bases spanning the gap. The CDR3 nucleotides are TGTGCCGTGGGGGGGCAAGTACGACGCGAGCAGTACTTC. Amino acid sequence: CAVGGQVRREQYF.

This chain links TRBV18 with TRBJ1-3, with no clear D. The CDR3 has 15 residues. CDR1 KGHSH and CDR2 LQKENI come from the germline V gene. Trimming took off 4 bases at V and 0 bases at J, with 10 bases between the two ends. DNA for the CDR3: TGTGCCAGCTCACAAGCCGAAAACTCTGGAAACACCATATATTTT. It yields the protein CASSQAENSGNTIYF.

About this clone: At one end, the junction sequence differs from germline, possibly due to a read error. This sequence joins TRBV11-2 and TRBJ1-4; 8 positions agree with TRBD1. This CDR3 comprises 15 residues. Germline CDR1 and CDR2: SGHAT and FQNNGV. The CDR3 DNA reads as TGTGCCAGCAGCCTAGACAGGGGAACTAATGAAAAACTGTTTTTT. Protein product: CASSLDRGTNEKLFF.

CDR3 region: CASSLPGREETQYF. The CDR3 DNA reads as TGCGCCAGCAGCTTGCCGGGGAGGGAAGAGACCCAGTACTTC. The chain combines TRBV5-1 with TRBJ2-5; 7 bases map to TRBD2. Germline V gene sequence: CDR1 SGHRS, CDR2 YFSETQ. The CDR3 is 14 amino acids. Trimming at V came to 1 base and at J to 3 bases, leaving 3 bases not matched to a gene.

This rearrangement joins TRBV7-2 to TRBJ2-7, with D perhaps TRBD2 (5 bases). V shed 3 bases and J shed 5 bases, with 14 bases lying between them. The CDR3 is 14 residues long. Germline V lookup: CDR1 SGHTA, CDR2 FQGNSA. Here the CDR3 DNA reads TGTGCCAGCAGCTTCATGGGAGTTGGGCACGAGCAGTACTTC. Residues: CASSFMGVGHEQYF.

This chain uses TRBV2 with TRBJ2-7, with D tentatively TRBD2 (5 bases). V lost 1 base and J lost 1, with 8 bases in between. This CDR3 spans 14 amino acids. Germline CDR1 SNHLY, CDR2 FYNNEI. The CDR3 DNA reads as TGTGCCAGCAGTGAAGGGAGGACTTCCTACGAGCAGTACTTC. Amino acids: CASSEGRTSYEQYF.

V is TRBV2 and J is TRBJ2-2; tentative D call: TRBD1 (6 bases). V was pared by 5 bases and J by 5 bases, with 12 bases between. CDR3 length: 14 amino acids. Germline CDR1 and CDR2: SNHLY and FYNNEI. The CDR3 protein is CASSWDKGTGELFF. The CDR3 nucleotides read TGTGCCAGCAGTTGGGACAAGGGGACCGGGGAGCTGTTTTTT.

The V gene is TRBV7-7, the J gene TRBJ2-3; perhaps TRBD1 as D (5 bases). The V gene's germline CDR1 is SSHAT and CDR2 FNYEAQ (reference sequence). The CDR3 consists of 14 residues. V lost 5 bases, J lost 4 bases, and 13 bases lay in between. For the CDR3, the DNA is TGTGCCAGCAGCGTAGGGGCCTCTTCAGATACGCAGTATTTT. Its translation is CASSVGASSDTQYF.

This clone turned up a few times. This rearrangement joins TRBV7-2 to TRBJ2-1; 14 bases align to TRBD2. Germline V gene data show CDR1 as SGHTA and CDR2 as FQGNSA. With 5 bases clipped from V and 12 bases from J, the junction kept 6 bases outside the gene matches. CDR3 length: 14 amino acids. The CDR3 nucleotides read TGTGCCAGCAGCCCCGGGACTAGCGGGAGTTCGCAGTTCTTC. This sequence encodes CASSPGTSGSSQFF.

The V call is TRBV5-4, the J call TRBJ2-3; 16 bases are a match to TRBD2. V was clipped by 3 bases and J by 8 bases; unmatched bases: 15. The length of the CDR3 is 19 residues. Germline CDR1 SGHNT, CDR2 YYREEE (reference sequence). The CDR3 nucleotides read TGTGCCAGCAGCTGGTCCGCCGGGACTAGCGGGGGGGCCATGGGTACGCAGTATTTT. It encodes CASSWSAGTSGGAMGTQYF.

This clone was counted a single time. The V gene is TRBV19, the J gene TRBJ2-6, with TRBD2 as a possible D gene (6 bases). With 7 bases removed from V and 0 bases from J, the gap between germline ends came to 19 bases. This CDR3 comprises 18 residues. Germline CDR1 reads LNHDA; CDR2 reads SQIVND (reference sequence). CDR3 sequence (DNA): TGTGCCAGTAACCCGGGGAGCGCGGAGGGCTCTGGGGCCAACGTCCTGACTTTC. Its protein product is CASNPGSAEGSGANVLTF.

J is TRBJ2-1 and V is TRBV7-9; maybe TRBD1 (5 bases). Germline CDR1 and CDR2: SEHNR and FQNEAQ (reference sequence). The CDR3 has 17 residues. The V end was cut by 2 bases, the J end by 1 base, with 15 bases between. The CDR3 is CASSLHGSGNSYNEQFF. The CDR3, as DNA: TGTGCCAGCAGCTTACATGGCTCAGGGAATTCCTACAATGAGCAGTTCTTC.

This rearrangement joins TRBV21-1 to TRBJ1-5; the table assigns TRBD1, which was not confirmed against the DNA. TRBV21-1 is annotated as a pseudogene. The CDR3 covers 14 residues. CDR3 nucleotide sequence: TGTGCCAGCAGCAAAGCGATGGGCGCCCAGCCCCAGCATTTT. Translation: CASSKAMGAQPQHF.

The CDR3 nucleotides read TGTGCCAGCAGCCAAGAATTGGAGGGATCTAGCACAGATACGCAGTATTTT. Translation gives CASSQELEGSSTDTQYF. The chain is built from TRBV3-1 (or the pseudogene TRBV3-2) and TRBJ2-3; D may be TRBD2 (6 bases). Germline CDR1 reads LGHDT; CDR2 reads YNNKEL (reference sequence). V lost 0 bases, J lost 0 bases, and 13 bases lay in between. This CDR3 has 17 amino acids.

The genes are TRBV5-1 and TRBJ2-2, with TRBD2 as a possible D gene (5 bases). Germline V gives CDR1 SGHRS, CDR2 YFSETQ. The V and J ends lost 0 bases and 5 bases respectively, with 11 bases between them. This CDR3 is built from 15 residues. The CDR3 sequence is CASSLEPRATGELFF. CDR3 nucleotides: TGCGCCAGCAGCTTGGAGCCGCGGGCGACCGGGGAGCTGTTTTTT.

The gene calls are TRBV20-1 and TRBJ2-5; tentative D call: TRBD2 (5 bases). Germline V gene data show CDR1 as DFQATT and CDR2 as SNEGSKA (reference sequence). The CDR3 sequence is 11 residues long. V lost 4 bases and J 5 bases, leaving 8 bases between the germline ends. The CDR3 bases are TGCAGTGCTATAGGGAGCGAGACCCAGTACTTC. Encoded protein: CSAIGSETQYF.